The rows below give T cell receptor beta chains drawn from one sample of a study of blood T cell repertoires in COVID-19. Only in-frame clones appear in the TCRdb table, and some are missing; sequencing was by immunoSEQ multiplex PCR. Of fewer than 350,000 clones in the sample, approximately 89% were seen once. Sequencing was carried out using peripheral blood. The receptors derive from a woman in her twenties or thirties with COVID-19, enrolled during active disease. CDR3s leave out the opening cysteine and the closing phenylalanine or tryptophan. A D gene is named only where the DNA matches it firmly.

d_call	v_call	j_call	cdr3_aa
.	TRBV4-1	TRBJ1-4	ASSQEWGNSGNEKLF
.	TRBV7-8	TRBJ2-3	ASSSGLLPKDTQY
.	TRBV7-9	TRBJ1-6	ASSLVAEAPLH
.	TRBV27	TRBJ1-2	ASSLPLGGYT
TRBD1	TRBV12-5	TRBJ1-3	ASGLNPPGQVN
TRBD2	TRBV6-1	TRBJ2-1	ASSGLAGGWAYNEQF
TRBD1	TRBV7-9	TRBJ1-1	ASSTGTGGTEAF
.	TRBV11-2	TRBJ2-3	ASSLGQLRTDTQY
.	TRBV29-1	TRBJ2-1	SVVRDFGYNEQF
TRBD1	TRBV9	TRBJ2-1	ASSPGTGGGNEQF
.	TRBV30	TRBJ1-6	AWSGGRTESSYNSPLH
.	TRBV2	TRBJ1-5	ASSEGGQYALGPQH
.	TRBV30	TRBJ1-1	AWARLMNTEAF
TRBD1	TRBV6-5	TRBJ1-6	ASTGQGDSPLH
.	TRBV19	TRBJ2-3	AVGLPADTQY
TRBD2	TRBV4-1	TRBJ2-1	ASSQPRGGLWNEQF
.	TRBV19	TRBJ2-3	ASSTREREIVTSADTQY
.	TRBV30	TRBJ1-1	AWSSGYRNTEAF
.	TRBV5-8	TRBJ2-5	ASSAGHPPETQY
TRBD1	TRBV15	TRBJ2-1	ATSGDRGYNEQF
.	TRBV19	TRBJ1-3	ASRLQEGVGNTIY
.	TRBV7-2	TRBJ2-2	ASTLVGPGELF
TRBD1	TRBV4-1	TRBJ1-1	ASSLTTGTNTEAF
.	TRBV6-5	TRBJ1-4	ASSSRGVLNEKLF
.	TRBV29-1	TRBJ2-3	SALQGGTDTQY
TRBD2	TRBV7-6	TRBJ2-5	ASSGTSGGPGETQY
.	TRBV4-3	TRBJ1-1	ASSQTLGAGMGEAF
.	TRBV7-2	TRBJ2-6	ASSLQGPKSSGANVLT
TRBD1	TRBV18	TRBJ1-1	ASSPQGGNTEAF
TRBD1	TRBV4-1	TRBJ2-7	ASSLGQGIPYEQY
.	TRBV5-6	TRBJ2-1	ASSLREFSYNEQF
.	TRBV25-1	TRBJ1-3	ASSEPGGNTIY
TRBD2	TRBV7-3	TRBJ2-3	ASSLNGLVADTQY
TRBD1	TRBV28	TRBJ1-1	ASSVTGVRAEAF
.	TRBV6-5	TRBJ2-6	ASTPFSSGANVLT
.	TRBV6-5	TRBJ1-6	ASNIRRGNSPLH
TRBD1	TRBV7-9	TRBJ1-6	AVDPGTGGATYNSPLH
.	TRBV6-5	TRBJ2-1	ASSTAISGEQF
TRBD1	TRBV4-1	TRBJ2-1	ASSQVGDREIYNEQF
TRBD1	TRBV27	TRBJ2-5	ASNQQGGETQY
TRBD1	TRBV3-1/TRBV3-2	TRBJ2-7	ASSDRATYEQY
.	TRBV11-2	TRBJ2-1	ASSPRGAIGNEQF
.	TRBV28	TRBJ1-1	ASSHPLGGTEAF
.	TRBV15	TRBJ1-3	ATSRDFGSPTIY
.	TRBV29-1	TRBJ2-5	SVGGDFQETQY
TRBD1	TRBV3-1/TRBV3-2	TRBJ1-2	ASSPEGALSLRGYT
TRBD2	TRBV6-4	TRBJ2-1	ASSDGTSNEQF
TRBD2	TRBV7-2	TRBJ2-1	ASSSRLAGALGEQF
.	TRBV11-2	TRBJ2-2	ASLRALGAPGELF
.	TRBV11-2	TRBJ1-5	ASSLSGGYQPQH
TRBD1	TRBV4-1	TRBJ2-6	ATAFGDRATGANVLT
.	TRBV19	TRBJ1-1	ASSTTGRAEAF
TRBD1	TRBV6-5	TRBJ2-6	ASSYSTGGANVLT
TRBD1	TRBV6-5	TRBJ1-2	ASTPTGVNYGYT
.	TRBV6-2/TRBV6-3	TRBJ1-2	ASSYVGYGYT
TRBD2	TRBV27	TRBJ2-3	ASGLAGGPSDTQY
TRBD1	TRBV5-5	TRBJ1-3	ASSPGQSSGNTIY
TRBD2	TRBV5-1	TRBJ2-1	ASSLAGASGGARKEQF